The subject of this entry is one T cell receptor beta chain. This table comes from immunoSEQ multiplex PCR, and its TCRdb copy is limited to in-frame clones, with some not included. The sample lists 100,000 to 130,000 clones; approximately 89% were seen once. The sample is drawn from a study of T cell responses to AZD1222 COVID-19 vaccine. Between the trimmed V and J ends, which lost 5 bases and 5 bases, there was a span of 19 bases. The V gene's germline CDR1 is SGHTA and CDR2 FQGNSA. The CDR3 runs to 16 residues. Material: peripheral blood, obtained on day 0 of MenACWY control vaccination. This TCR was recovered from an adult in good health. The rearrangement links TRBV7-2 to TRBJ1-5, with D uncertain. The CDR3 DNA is TGTGCCAGCAGCAATAAACAGAAGGCAATAGATCAGCCCCAGCATTTT. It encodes CASSNKQKAIDQPQHF.